This TCR beta chain emerged from a study of blood T cell repertoires in COVID-19. The wider study: Both acute and convalescent COVID-19 samples were obtained from the United States, Italy and Spain. From T cells, B-cell-depleted T cells, or PBMCs came the material, which was cDNA or gDNA.

Original handling: By means of reference gene primer amplification, nucleated cell counts were estimated. TCRdb's copy holds only in-frame clones and misses some; the assay was immunoSEQ multiplex PCR. Clone size and the V and J calls come from that table; the DNA yielded D and trimming. The sample has 300,000 or so clones, about 90% seen once. Trimming at V came to 5 bases and at J to 6 bases, leaving 11 bases not matched to a gene. Germline CDR1 reads SGHVS; CDR2 reads FQNEAQ. CDR3 size: 15 residues. The TCR sequence derives from a woman aged 40 to 55 with acute or convalescent COVID-19. V usage is TRBV7-8 and J usage is TRBJ1-2; 8 bases agree with TRBD1. The sequencing input was peripheral blood. The CDR3 DNA follows: TGTGCCAGCAGCCCCCCACAGACAGGGGCCAATGGCTACACCTTC. Its translation is CASSPPQTGANGYTF.